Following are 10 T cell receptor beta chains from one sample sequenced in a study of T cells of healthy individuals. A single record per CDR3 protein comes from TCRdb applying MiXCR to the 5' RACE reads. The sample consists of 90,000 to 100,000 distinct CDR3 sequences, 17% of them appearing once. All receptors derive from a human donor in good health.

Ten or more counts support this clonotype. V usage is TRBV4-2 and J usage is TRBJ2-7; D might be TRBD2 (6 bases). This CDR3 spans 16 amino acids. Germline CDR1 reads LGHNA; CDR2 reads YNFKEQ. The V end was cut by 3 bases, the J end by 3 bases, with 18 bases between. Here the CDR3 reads CASSHSLGTDFYEQYF. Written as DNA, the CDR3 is TGTGCCAGCAGCCATTCTTTAGGGACTGACTTCTACGAGCAGTACTTC.

The chain's CDR3 is CASSRSGLDTQYF. CDR3 DNA: TGCGCCAGCAGCCGCTCAGGGCTGGATACGCAGTATTTT. The chain has TRBV4-1 and TRBJ2-3, with D maybe TRBD1 (5 bases). This CDR3 contains 13 residues. Germline CDR1 and CDR2: MGHRA and YSYEKL. Trimming stripped 4 bases from V and 6 bases from J, with 11 bases between.

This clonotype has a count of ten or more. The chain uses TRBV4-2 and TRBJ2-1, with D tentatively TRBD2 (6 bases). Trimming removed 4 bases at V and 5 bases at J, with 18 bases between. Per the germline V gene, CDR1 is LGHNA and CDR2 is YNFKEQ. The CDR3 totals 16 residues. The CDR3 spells CASSRPGLQRNNEQFF. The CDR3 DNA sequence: TGTGCCAGCAGCCGACCGGGACTCCAGCGAAACAATGAGCAGTTCTTC.

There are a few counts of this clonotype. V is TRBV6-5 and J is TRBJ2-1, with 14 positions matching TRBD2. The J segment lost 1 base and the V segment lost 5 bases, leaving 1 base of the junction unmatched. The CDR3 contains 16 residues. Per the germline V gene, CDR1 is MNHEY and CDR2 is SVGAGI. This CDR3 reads CASSRLAGGSYNEQFF. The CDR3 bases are TGTGCCAGCAGTAGACTAGCGGGAGGGTCCTACAATGAGCAGTTCTTC.

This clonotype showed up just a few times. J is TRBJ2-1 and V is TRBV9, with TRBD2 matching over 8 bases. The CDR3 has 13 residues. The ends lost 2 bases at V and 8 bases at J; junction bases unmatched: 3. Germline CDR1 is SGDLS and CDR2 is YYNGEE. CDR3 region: CASSVRGAYEQFF. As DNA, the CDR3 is TGTGCCAGCAGCGTGCGGGGGGCCTATGAGCAGTTCTTC.

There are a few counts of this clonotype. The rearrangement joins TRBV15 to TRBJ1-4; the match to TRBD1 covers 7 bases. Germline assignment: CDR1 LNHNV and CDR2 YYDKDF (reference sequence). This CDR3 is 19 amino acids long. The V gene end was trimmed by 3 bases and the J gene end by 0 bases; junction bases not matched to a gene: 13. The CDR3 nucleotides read TGTGCCACCAGCAGTCACCGGGCTCCAGGGGGTGCAACTAATGAAAAACTGTTTTTT. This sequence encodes CATSSHRAPGGATNEKLFF.

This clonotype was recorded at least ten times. The CDR3 reads CSAREGQGHTEAFF. The CDR3 DNA follows: TGCAGTGCTAGAGAAGGACAGGGGCACACTGAAGCTTTCTTT. The chain recombines TRBV20-1 with TRBJ1-1; 9 nucleotides match TRBD1. The CDR3 has 14 amino acids. Germline CDR1 and CDR2: DFQATT and SNEGSKA (reference sequence). Trimming removed 0 bases from V and 3 bases from J; junction bases left unmatched: 2.

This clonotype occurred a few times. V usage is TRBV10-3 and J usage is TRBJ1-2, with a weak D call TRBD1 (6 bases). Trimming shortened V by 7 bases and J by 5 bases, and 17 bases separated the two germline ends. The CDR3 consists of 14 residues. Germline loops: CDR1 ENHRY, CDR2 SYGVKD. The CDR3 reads CAIKEQGERYGYTF. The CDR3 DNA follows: TGTGCCATCAAGGAACAGGGTGAGAGGTATGGCTACACCTTC.

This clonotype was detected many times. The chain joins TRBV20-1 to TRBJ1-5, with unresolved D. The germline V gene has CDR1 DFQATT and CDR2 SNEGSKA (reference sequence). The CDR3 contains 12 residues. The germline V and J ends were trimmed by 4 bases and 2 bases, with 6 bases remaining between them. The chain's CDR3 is CSATDGNQPQHF. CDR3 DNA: TGCAGTGCTACCGATGGCAATCAGCCCCAGCATTTT.

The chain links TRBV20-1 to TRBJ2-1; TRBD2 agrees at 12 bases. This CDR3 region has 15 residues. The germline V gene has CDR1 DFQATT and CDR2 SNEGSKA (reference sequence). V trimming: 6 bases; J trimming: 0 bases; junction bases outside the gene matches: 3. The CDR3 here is CSARTSGNSYNEQFF. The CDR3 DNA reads TGCAGTGCAAGGACTAGCGGGAACTCCTACAATGAGCAGTTCTTC.